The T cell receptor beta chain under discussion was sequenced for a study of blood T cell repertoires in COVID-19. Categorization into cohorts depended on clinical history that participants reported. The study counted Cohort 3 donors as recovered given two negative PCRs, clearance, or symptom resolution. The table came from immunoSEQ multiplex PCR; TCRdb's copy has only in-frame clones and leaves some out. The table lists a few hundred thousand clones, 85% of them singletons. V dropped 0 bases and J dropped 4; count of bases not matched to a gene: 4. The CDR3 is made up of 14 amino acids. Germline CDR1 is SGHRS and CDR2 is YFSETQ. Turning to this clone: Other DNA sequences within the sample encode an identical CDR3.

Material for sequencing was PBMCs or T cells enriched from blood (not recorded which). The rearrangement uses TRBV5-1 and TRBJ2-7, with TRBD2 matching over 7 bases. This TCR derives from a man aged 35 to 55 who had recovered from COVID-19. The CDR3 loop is CASSLAPGGYEQYF. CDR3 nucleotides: TGCGCCAGCAGCTTGGCCCCGGGAGGTTACGAGCAGTACTTC.